These 20 T cell receptor beta chains share one sample of origin, sequenced in a study of blood T cell repertoires in COVID-19. TCRdb's table, derived via immunoSEQ multiplex PCR, lists solely in-frame clones and lacks some. The repertoire holds over 350,000 clones, with about 88% as singletons. The specimen was PBMCs or T cells enriched from blood (not recorded which). The receptor source for this set is a young woman who had recovered from COVID-19.

This rearrangement joins TRBV9 to TRBJ1-1; 8 bases align to TRBD1. The CDR3 contains 14 residues. CDR1 is SGDLS and CDR2 is YYNGEE in the germline V gene. After removal of 2 bases from V and 4 bases from J, the junction contained 4 bases not matched to a gene. CDR3 amino acids: CASSVRQGSTEAFF. The CDR3 DNA sequence: TGTGCCAGCAGCGTCCGACAGGGGAGCACTGAAGCTTTCTTT.

The V and J genes are TRBV6-6 and TRBJ2-7; 10 nucleotides line up with TRBD1. V lost 5 bases to trimming and J lost 2 bases; unmatched junction nucleotides: 12. The CDR3 totals 17 residues. Germline lookup yields CDR1 MNHNY and CDR2 SVGAGI (reference sequence). CDR3 region: CASSPINYGTGAYEQYF. The DNA of the CDR3 is TGTGCCAGCAGTCCAATTAACTACGGGACAGGGGCCTACGAGCAGTACTTC.

This chain joins TRBV6-6 and TRBJ2-1, with D perhaps matching TRBD2 (6 bases). This CDR3 region has 16 residues. Germline CDR1 and CDR2: MNHNY and SVGAGI (reference sequence). The germline V and J ends were trimmed by 0 bases and 5 bases, with 14 bases remaining between them. The CDR3 protein is CASSYSRGVRDNEQFF. CDR3 nucleotides: TGTGCCAGCAGTTACTCGCGCGGGGTAAGAGACAATGAGCAGTTCTTC.

This clone was seen a handful of times. This CDR3 is also generated by other DNA sequences in the sample. The V gene is TRBV6-5, the J gene TRBJ1-5, with D unresolved. This CDR3 region has 13 residues. The V and J ends lost 4 bases and 4 bases respectively, with 8 bases between them. Germline CDR1 and CDR2: MNHEY and SVGAGI. Here the CDR3 reads CASSFGGNQPQHF. DNA of the CDR3: TGTGCCAGCAGTTTCGGAGGTAATCAGCCCCAGCATTTT.

This clone appeared a single time. The chain couples TRBV3-1 (or the pseudogene TRBV3-2) to TRBJ2-7, with D possibly TRBD1 on 6 matching bases. CDR3 length: 16 residues. V lost 4 bases to trimming and J lost 0 bases, with 16 bases between them. Germline CDR1 and CDR2: LGHDT and YNNKEL (reference sequence). This CDR3 is CASSLIQGLRSYEQYF. CDR3 bases: TGTGCCAGCAGCCTTATACAGGGATTGCGCTCCTACGAGCAGTACTTC.

This chain uses TRBV3-1 (or the pseudogene TRBV3-2) with TRBJ2-5; the D gene is possibly TRBD2 (5 bases). This CDR3 has 14 amino acids. The V gene lost 0 bases and the J gene lost 7 bases, with 12 bases spanning the gap. Per the germline V gene, CDR1 is LGHDT and CDR2 is YNNKEL (reference sequence). The CDR3 sequence is CASSQELGEGTQYF. The DNA of the CDR3 is TGTGCCAGCAGCCAAGAACTAGGAGAAGGGACCCAGTACTTC.

This chain links TRBV15 with TRBJ2-1, with D possibly matching TRBD2 (5 bases). There are 18 residues in the CDR3. V lost 1 base to trimming and J lost 4 bases, with 20 bases between them. Germline V CDR1 and CDR2: LNHNV, YYDKDF (reference sequence). CDR3: CATSRAPLWEKIYNEQFF. The CDR3, as DNA: TGTGCCACCAGCAGAGCTCCTTTGTGGGAGAAGATTTACAATGAGCAGTTCTTC.

The chain recombines TRBV5-4 with TRBJ2-1; 9 positions agree with TRBD2. Germline CDR1 is SGHNT and CDR2 is YYREEE (reference sequence). CDR3 length equals 16 residues. The ends lost 4 bases at V and 7 bases at J; junction bases unmatched: 12. The chain's CDR3 is CASSIRGGASVNEQFF. The CDR3 nucleotides read TGTGCCAGCAGCATCCGCGGGGGGGCTAGTGTTAATGAGCAGTTCTTC.

This rearrangement joins TRBV5-4 to TRBJ1-4; unclear D gene. Trimming pared 4 bases from V and 0 bases from J, leaving 10 bases between. CDR1 and CDR2 (germline): SGHNT, YYREEE (reference sequence). The CDR3 is 15 residues long. In DNA form, the CDR3 reads TGTGCCAGCAGCCTCGACACCGCAACTAATGAAAAACTGTTTTTT. This sequence encodes CASSLDTATNEKLFF. Full variable domain (remainder filled in from reference TRBV5-4 and TRBJ1-4): ETGVTQSPTHLIKTRGQQVTLRCSSQSGHNTVSWYQQALGQGPQFIFQYYREEENGRGNFPPRFSGLQFPNYSSELNVNALELDDSALYLCASSLDTATNEKLFFGSGTQLSVL.

The chain is built from TRBV6-5 and TRBJ1-5; D may be TRBD1 (5 bases). The ends were cut back, 0 bases at V and 6 bases at J, with 15 bases in the middle. The germline CDR1 and CDR2 sequences are MNHEY and SVGAGI. The CDR3 consists of 16 residues. CDR3 sequence: CASSYSWDSGSQPQHF. CDR3 bases: TGTGCCAGCAGTTACTCGTGGGACTCCGGGAGTCAGCCCCAGCATTTT.

The CDR3 DNA sequence: TGCGCCAGCAGCTACGGTAGCGGGGGGGGAGAGACCCAGTACTTC. It yields the protein CASSYGSGGGETQYF. V is TRBV5-1 and J is TRBJ2-5; 11 bases fit TRBD2. With V trimmed by 3 bases and J by 4 bases, 5 bases remained unmatched. Germline values: CDR1 SGHRS, CDR2 YFSETQ. The CDR3 sequence is 15 residues long. The variable domain in full, completed from reference TRBV5-1 and TRBJ2-5, reads KAGVTQTPRYLIKTRGQQVTLSCSPISGHRSVSWYQQTPGQGLQFLFEYFSETQRNKGNFPGRFSGRQFSNSRSEMNVSTLELGDSALYLCASSYGSGGGETQYFGPGTRLLVL.

The V gene is TRBV6-5, the J gene TRBJ1-1; D gene uncertain. The CDR3 is 12 amino acids. V lost 6 bases and J lost 3, with 8 bases in between. CDR1 and CDR2 from the germline V gene are MNHEY and SVGAGI. CDR3 sequence reads: CASRKGDTEAFF. DNA for the CDR3: TGTGCCAGCAGAAAAGGAGACACTGAAGCTTTCTTT.

V and J are TRBV23-1 and TRBJ1-4; D gene unclear. TRBV23-1 is assigned to the ORF class and has an uncertain function. V was pared by 6 bases and J by 5 bases, with 22 bases between. The length of the CDR3 is 17 residues. The CDR3 nucleotides are TGCGCCAGCAGCCTCCCTCACCGGCGGGTTGAGAATGAAAAACTGTTTTTT. The encoded protein is CASSLPHRRVENEKLFF.

This chain joins TRBV4-1 and TRBJ2-2; unclear D gene. V was clipped by 0 bases and J by 1 base, with 12 bases between them. The CDR3 spans 17 residues. Germline loops: CDR1 MGHRA, CDR2 YSYEKL. The CDR3 is CASSQEVQIVNTGELFF. The CDR3, as DNA: TGCGCCAGCAGCCAAGAGGTACAGATTGTGAACACCGGGGAGCTGTTTTTT.

The rearrangement links TRBV4-2 to TRBJ2-7, with D perhaps matching TRBD1 (6 bases). Trimming removed 7 bases from V and 3 bases from J, with 13 bases in between. The CDR3 is made up of 13 amino acids. Germline loops: CDR1 LGHNA, CDR2 YNFKEQ. In DNA, the CDR3 is TGTGCCAGCACCAAGACAGGCGACTACGAGCAGTACTTC. This translates into CASTKTGDYEQYF.

This chain uses TRBV28 with TRBJ2-7; TRBD2 is a possible D gene (6 bases). The CDR3 has 13 residues. With 6 bases removed from V and 4 bases from J, the gap between germline ends came to 13 bases. CDR1 and CDR2 from the germline V gene are MDHEN and SYDVKM. The DNA of the CDR3 is TGTGCCAGCAGAGGGACTGCGACTTACGAGCAGTACTTC. It yields the protein CASRGTATYEQYF.

The V call is TRBV4-1, the J call TRBJ1-2; D gene ambiguous. This CDR3 contains 14 residues. Trimming removed 0 bases at V and 5 bases at J, with 10 bases between. Germline V gene sequence: CDR1 MGHRA, CDR2 YSYEKL. The CDR3 nucleotides are TGCGCCAGCAGCCAAGACGAACAAGTTTATGGCTACACCTTC. Amino acids: CASSQDEQVYGYTF.

This clone was picked up one time. The chain employs TRBV6-5 and TRBJ1-2, with 7 bases aligning to TRBD1. The CDR3 contains 14 residues. V was clipped by 5 bases and J by 4 bases; unmatched bases: 7. CDR1 and CDR2 (germline): MNHEY, SVGAGI. The CDR3 coding sequence is TGTGCCAGCAGTCGACAGGGAAAGACCTATGGCTACACCTTC. Residues: CASSRQGKTYGYTF.

The chain carries TRBV18 and TRBJ2-2; a possible D gene is TRBD2 (5 bases). V gave up 3 bases and J gave up 2 bases, with 13 bases separating them. The CDR3 runs 16 residues. Germline CDR1 and CDR2: KGHSH and LQKENI. CDR3: CASSPPGSGNTGELFF. CDR3 in DNA: TGTGCCAGCTCACCGCCGGGTTCGGGAAACACCGGGGAGCTGTTTTTT.

This clone was seen a handful of times. This chain uses TRBV28 with TRBJ1-3; D is unresolved. CDR1 and CDR2 from the germline V gene are MDHEN and SYDVKM. V gave up 3 bases and J gave up 0 bases, with 6 bases separating them. The CDR3 spans 14 residues. The CDR3 reads CASSLAPSGNTIYF. The CDR3 region has the DNA TGTGCCAGCAGTTTGGCCCCCTCTGGAAACACCATATATTTT.